One and the same sample provided the 13 T cell receptor beta chains below, sequenced in a study of identical twins (TCRdb year 2016). Library preparation was by 5' RACE. Sequencing used an Illumina HiSeq 2000. TCRdb ran its own pipeline on the public reads, namely fastp trimming at Q25 and MiXCR clone calling, and kept in-frame beta chains. CDR3 protein duplicates are merged, each entry listing the most common genes and DNA. This sample lists fewer than 900,000 distinct CDR3 sequences; 21% were detected once. Of the sample, 4% to 5.5% falls within the top ten clones. The same specimen was also included in a second study, on T cells expressing NK-cell markers.

The sample was PBMCs. These receptors originate from a woman between 18 and 29 years old in good health.

Many counts were recorded for this clonotype. This rearrangement joins TRBV7-2 to TRBJ2-1, with D unclear. The V and J ends lost 3 bases and 12 bases respectively, with 9 bases between them. CDR1 and CDR2 from the germline V gene are SGHTA and FQGNSA. The CDR3 contains 11 residues. CDR3 residues: CASSFTERQFF. The CDR3 region has the DNA TGTGCCAGCAGCTTCACAGAGAGGCAGTTCTTC. The full variable domain, completed using reference TRBV7-2 and TRBJ2-1, is GAGVSQSPSNKVTEKGKDVELRCDPISGHTALYWYRQSLGQGLEFLIYFQGNSAPDKSGLPSDRFSAERTGGSVSTLTIQRTQQEDSAVYLCASSFTERQFFGPGTRLTVL.

The CDR3 DNA reads TGTGCCAGCAGTGAATTGACAGGGACCTATGGCTACACCTTC. This codes for CASSELTGTYGYTF. The J gene is TRBJ1-2, the V gene TRBV6-1, with 7 bases fitting TRBD1. CDR1 and CDR2 from the germline V gene are MNHNS and SASEGT. The V gene end was trimmed by 2 bases and the J gene end by 4 bases; junction bases not matched to a gene: 4. The CDR3 is 14 residues long.

This clonotype was recorded a few times. The genes are TRBV15 and TRBJ2-7, with D maybe TRBD2 (5 bases). The germline V gene encodes CDR1 LNHNV and CDR2 YYDKDF (reference sequence). V was trimmed by 0 bases and J by 0 bases, leaving 18 bases between them. The CDR3 spans 18 residues. CDR3 amino acids: CATSRDSHIASISYEQYF. For the CDR3, the DNA is TGTGCCACCAGCAGAGATTCCCATATAGCGAGTATCTCCTACGAGCAGTACTTC.

V gene TRBV24-1 combines with J gene TRBJ2-1; tentatively, D is TRBD2 (7 bases). Germline V gene data show CDR1 as KGHDR and CDR2 as SFDVKD. This CDR3 spans 14 amino acids. Trimming cost V 9 bases and J 7 bases, with 18 bases left between them. Written as DNA, the CDR3 is TGTGCCACCCAGCGAGGGGGAGGGCTAAATGAGCAGTTCTTC. Translation: CATQRGGGLNEQFF.

This clonotype was seen ten or more times. This chain joins TRBV25-1 and TRBJ1-2; D possibly corresponds to TRBD1 (5 bases). This CDR3 contains 17 residues. V was pared by 3 bases and J by 5 bases, with 22 bases between. The germline CDR1 and CDR2 sequences are MGHDK and SYGVNS. CDR3 loop: CASSDPRDPDQPYGYTF. CDR3 in DNA: TGTGCCAGCAGTGACCCCCGGGACCCCGATCAACCTTATGGCTACACCTTC.

This chain links TRBV12-3 or TRBV12-4 with TRBJ2-7; D is possibly TRBD1 (6 bases). The CDR3 totals 15 residues. V was clipped by 6 bases and J by 2 bases, with 17 bases between them. CDR3 coding DNA: TGTGCCAGCAGGCCCGGGACACCGATTGCCTACGAGCAGTACTTC. It translates to CASRPGTPIAYEQYF.

This clonotype was seen repeatedly, ten times or more. The chain joins TRBV6-1 to TRBJ1-5, with 9 bases lining up with TRBD1. Trimming cost V 4 bases and J 5 bases; bases outside gene matches: 3. CDR1 and CDR2 from the germline V gene are MNHNS and SASEGT. The CDR3 length is 14 residues. In nucleotides, the CDR3 is TGTGCCAGCAGTGGGGACAGGGCCCATCAGCCCCAGCATTTT. Protein: CASSGDRAHQPQHF.

The chain carries TRBV6-7 and TRBJ2-5, with TRBD2 identical over 10 bases. TRBV6-7 is an ORF, and what it does is uncertain. The CDR3 runs to 19 residues. V shed 0 bases and J 4 bases; nucleotides not matched to a gene: 14. The CDR3: CASSYSIRNSGGAGETQYF. CDR3 DNA: TGTGCCAGCAGTTACTCTATACGGAACAGCGGGGGGGCCGGAGAGACCCAGTACTTC.

This clonotype was found a few times. The chain employs TRBV15 and TRBJ2-7, with 7 bases aligning to TRBD1. V dropped 5 bases and J dropped 6; count of bases not matched to a gene: 10. Germline V gene sequence: CDR1 LNHNV, CDR2 YYDKDF (reference sequence). CDR3 length: 14 residues. This chain's CDR3 is CATSANRQGGEQYF. The CDR3 coding sequence is TGTGCCACCAGCGCTAACAGACAGGGCGGCGAGCAGTACTTC.

This clonotype turned up a few times. The CDR3 sequence is CASSWRARKTATEAFF. The DNA of the CDR3 is TGTGCCAGCAGCTGGCGAGCCAGAAAGACAGCCACTGAAGCTTTCTTT. The genes are TRBV7-9 and TRBJ1-1; TRBD1 is a possible D gene (5 bases). With 4 bases removed from V and 4 bases from J, the gap between germline ends came to 19 bases. The CDR3 runs 16 residues. Germline values: CDR1 SEHNR, CDR2 FQNEAQ (reference sequence).

This clonotype came up many times. The J gene is TRBJ1-1, the V gene TRBV7-9; D is undetermined. Germline lookup yields CDR1 SEHNR and CDR2 FQNEAQ (reference sequence). The CDR3 is made up of 13 amino acids. V lost 5 bases and J 4 bases, leaving 11 bases between the germline ends. In DNA form, the CDR3 reads TGTGCCAGCAGCGATGCCTTTGGCACTGAAGCTTTCTTT. It codes for CASSDAFGTEAFF.

The chain couples TRBV29-1 to TRBJ2-5, with D possibly matching TRBD2 (6 bases). There are 14 residues in the CDR3. V shed 4 bases and J shed 5 bases, with 17 bases lying between them. CDR1 and CDR2 from the germline V gene are SQVTM and ANQGSEA. As DNA, the CDR3 is TGCAGCGTTGGACGCTTGGAGGGCGCCGAGACCCAGTACTTC. Amino acid sequence: CSVGRLEGAETQYF.

The rearrangement uses TRBV7-7 and TRBJ2-5, with 15 nucleotides matching TRBD2. J was trimmed by 3 bases and V by 4 bases; bases with no gene match: 9. Germline V gives CDR1 SSHAT, CDR2 FNYEAQ (reference sequence). The CDR3 extends over 18 amino acids. The CDR3 DNA sequence: TGTGCCAGCAGCTGGATTCTAGGACTAGCGGGAGGGGAAGAGACCCAGTACTTC. Translating it yields CASSWILGLAGGEETQYF.